The 5 T cell receptor beta chains given below trace back to one sample, sequenced in a study of blood T cell repertoires in COVID-19. Sequencing was performed with immunoSEQ multiplex PCR; in TCRdb, only in-frame clones are kept and a portion is missing. This sample carries about 120,000 clones, around 90% of them seen once, and the ten largest clones take roughly 4.9%. Sequencing was carried out using peripheral blood. The receptors here all came from a human donor in a cohort sampled during active COVID-19.

The V call is TRBV10-3, the J call TRBJ2-2, with D possibly matching TRBD2 (6 bases). The V end lost 2 bases, the J end lost 5 bases, and 6 bases lay between the germline ends. In germline, CDR1 is ENHRY, CDR2 SYGVKD. The CDR3 runs 13 residues. DNA of the CDR3: TGTGCCATCAGTGAGGGGGGGACCGGGGAGCTGTTTTTT. This encodes CAISEGGTGELFF.

This clone was detected only once. The gene calls are TRBV18 and TRBJ1-1, with 11 bases identical to TRBD1. Germline V gene lookup returns CDR1 KGHSH and CDR2 LQKENI. Trimming took 4 bases from V and 11 from J; bases not matched to a gene: 12. The CDR3 has 15 amino acids. In nucleotides, the CDR3 is TGTGCCAGCTCACTTAGTCCCGGGACAGGGGGACTTGCTTTCTTT. Translating gives CASSLSPGTGGLAFF.

This chain links TRBV3-1 (or the pseudogene TRBV3-2) with TRBJ2-1; D gene ambiguous. The CDR3 has 13 amino acids. V lost 0 bases to trimming and J lost 15 bases, with 15 bases between them. Germline V lookup: CDR1 LGHDT, CDR2 YNNKEL (reference sequence). For the CDR3, the DNA is TGTGCCAGCAGCCAAGAAGAGTTCCTGGAGAGGTTCTTC. Its protein is CASSQEEFLERFF.

The chain joins TRBV4-2 to TRBJ2-7; TRBD2 agrees at 7 bases. Trimming cost V 3 bases and J 2 bases; bases outside gene matches: 4. This CDR3 has 14 residues. Looked up from germline, CDR1 is LGHNA and CDR2 is YNFKEQ. The CDR3 coding sequence is TGTGCCAGCAGCCAGGCCCGGGAGGCCTACGAGCAGTACTTC. Translated, it gives CASSQAREAYEQYF.

V gene TRBV21-1 combines with J gene TRBJ2-1; TRBD1, the table's D call, was not compared with the DNA. TRBV21-1 constitutes a pseudogene. The CDR3 is made up of 16 amino acids. CDR3 nucleotides: TGTGCCAGCAGCAAAAGGGCGGACAGGGTTAACAATGAGCAGTTCTTC. Amino acid sequence: CASSKRADRVNNEQFF.